A selection of T cell receptor beta chains follows, all from one sample in a study of cytomegalovirus exposure and HLA in healthy donors. Clones were sequenced by immunoSEQ multiplex PCR, and TCRdb holds only the in-frame ones, with some missing. Of around 210,000 clones listed, roughly 78% are singletons. Sequencing was carried out using PBMCs. Receptor source: a boy between 5 and 17 years old in good health and CMV-seronegative. Each CDR3 is given with its conserved first and last residue. D genes are given only for firm matches. Clone size is stated in some rows and not others, as once, few, many or a class when expanded.

D gene: NA; clone size: NA; V gene: TRBV27; J gene: TRBJ1-1; CDR3 protein: CASSLSRPDTEAFF; CDR3 DNA: TGTGCCAGCAGTTTAAGTCGTCCGGACACTGAAGCTTTCTTT
D gene: NA; clone size: NA; V gene: TRBV6-1; J gene: TRBJ2-7; CDR3 protein: CASSGGPTYEQYF; CDR3 DNA: TGTGCCAGCTCCGGGGGACCCACCTACGAGCAGTACTTC
D gene: TRBD1; clone size: NA; V gene: TRBV2; J gene: TRBJ1-5; CDR3 protein: CASRGTGVNQPQHF; CDR3 DNA: TGTGCCAGCAGGGGGACAGGGGTAAATCAGCCCCAGCATTTT
D gene: TRBD1; clone size: few; V gene: TRBV9; J gene: TRBJ1-1; CDR3 protein: CASSLGTGGSAFF; CDR3 DNA: TGTGCCAGCAGCCTGGGGACAGGGGGTTCAGCTTTCTTT
D gene: TRBD1; clone size: few; V gene: TRBV9; J gene: TRBJ1-4; CDR3 protein: CASSEGTAAGINEKLFF; CDR3 DNA: TGTGCCAGCAGCGAAGGGACAGCCGCGGGCATTAATGAAAAACTGTTTTTT
D gene: NA; clone size: NA; V gene: TRBV5-1; J gene: TRBJ2-3; CDR3 protein: CASTSAGTSTDTQYF; CDR3 DNA: TGCGCCAGCACTTCCGCGGGGACTAGCACAGATACGCAGTATTTT
D gene: NA; clone size: once; V gene: TRBV11-3; J gene: TRBJ1-3; CDR3 protein: CASAPRTGVKENTIYF; CDR3 DNA: TGTGCCAGCGCACCTCGAACGGGGGTTAAAGAAAACACCATATATTTT
D gene: NA; clone size: few; V gene: TRBV30; J gene: TRBJ1-1; CDR3 protein: CAWSTKWGVNMNTEAFF; CDR3 DNA: TGTGCCTGGAGCACTAAGTGGGGCGTTAACATGAACACTGAAGCTTTCTTT
D gene: NA; clone size: once; V gene: TRBV5-4; J gene: TRBJ1-2; CDR3 protein: CASSSRGGSSVSYTF; CDR3 DNA: TGTGCCAGCAGCTCGCGGGGCGGGTCTTCGGTAAGCTACACCTTC
D gene: TRBD2; clone size: NA; V gene: TRBV2; J gene: TRBJ2-3; CDR3 protein: CASSSSGGDTDTQYF; CDR3 DNA: TGTGCCAGCAGCTCTAGCGGGGGGGACACAGATACGCAGTATTTT
D gene: NA; clone size: few; V gene: TRBV28; J gene: TRBJ1-5; CDR3 protein: CASRGGAYQPQHF; CDR3 DNA: TGTGCCAGCAGGGGCGGGGCATATCAGCCCCAGCATTTT
D gene: TRBD1; clone size: NA; V gene: TRBV5-4; J gene: TRBJ2-7; CDR3 protein: CASSFTGGHEQYF; CDR3 DNA: TGTGCCAGCAGCTTCACAGGGGGACACGAGCAGTACTTC
D gene: TRBD1; clone size: NA; V gene: TRBV30; J gene: TRBJ1-6; CDR3 protein: CAWRIEGASSPLHF; CDR3 DNA: TGTGCCTGGAGAATTGAGGGGGCTTCTTCACCCCTCCACTTT
D gene: NA; clone size: NA; V gene: TRBV27; J gene: TRBJ1-5; CDR3 protein: CASSSFGVCNQPQHF; CDR3 DNA: TGTGCCAGCAGTTCCTTCGGGGTATGCAATCAGCCCCAGCATTTT
D gene: TRBD1; clone size: NA; V gene: TRBV19; J gene: TRBJ1-5; CDR3 protein: CASSIVAVHRGLAGQPQHF; CDR3 DNA: TGTGCCAGTAGTATAGTAGCCGTTCACAGGGGGCTAGCGGGTCAGCCCCAGCATTTT
D gene: NA; clone size: few; V gene: TRBV30; J gene: TRBJ2-1; CDR3 protein: CAWSQRSDNEQFF; CDR3 DNA: TGTGCCTGGAGTCAGCGGAGCGACAATGAGCAGTTCTTC
D gene: TRBD1; clone size: once; V gene: TRBV7-6; J gene: TRBJ1-5; CDR3 protein: CASSLQGMGNQPQHF; CDR3 DNA: TGTGCCAGCAGCCTACAGGGGATGGGCAATCAGCCCCAGCATTTT
D gene: TRBD1; clone size: once; V gene: TRBV9; J gene: TRBJ2-2; CDR3 protein: CASSLTGSRNTGELFF; CDR3 DNA: TGTGCCAGCAGCTTGACAGGGAGCAGGAACACCGGGGAGCTGTTTTTT
D gene: NA; clone size: NA; V gene: TRBV19; J gene: TRBJ1-1; CDR3 protein: CASRPGQQNTEAFF; CDR3 DNA: TGTGCCAGTAGACCTGGACAGCAGAACACTGAAGCTTTCTTT
D gene: TRBD1; clone size: NA; V gene: TRBV4-2; J gene: TRBJ1-1; CDR3 protein: CASSQTGPRNTEAFF; CDR3 DNA: TGTGCCAGCAGCCAGACAGGGCCAAGGAACACTGAAGCTTTCTTT
D gene: NA; clone size: NA; V gene: TRBV19; J gene: TRBJ1-5; CDR3 protein: CASSSRRDQPQHF; CDR3 DNA: TGTGCCAGTAGTTCCCGGCGGGATCAGCCCCAGCATTTT
D gene: NA; clone size: NA; V gene: TRBV9; J gene: TRBJ2-2; CDR3 protein: CASSVEGRRTGELFF; CDR3 DNA: TGTGCCAGCAGCGTAGAAGGGAGGCGCACCGGGGAGCTGTTTTTT
D gene: NA; clone size: NA; V gene: TRBV10-2; J gene: TRBJ1-2; CDR3 protein: CASSETGSYGYTF; CDR3 DNA: TGCGCCAGCAGTGAAACGGGATCGTATGGCTACACCTTC
D gene: NA; clone size: NA; V gene: TRBV4-1; J gene: TRBJ2-6; CDR3 protein: CASSQGAGANVLTF; CDR3 DNA: TGCGCCAGCAGCCAAGGAGCTGGGGCCAACGTCCTGACTTTC
D gene: NA; clone size: NA; V gene: TRBV7-2; J gene: TRBJ1-2; CDR3 protein: CASSPIPGTRGYGYTF; CDR3 DNA: TGTGCCAGCAGCCCAATACCCGGGACACGCGGCTATGGCTACACCTTC
D gene: NA; clone size: NA; V gene: TRBV5-8; J gene: TRBJ1-1; CDR3 protein: CASSFERRTEAFF; CDR3 DNA: TGTGCCAGCAGCTTCGAGAGAAGAACTGAAGCTTTCTTT